Given below is one TCR beta chain in context. This sample is part of a study of shared clonotypes between healthy human individuals. V dropped 4 bases and J dropped 3; count of bases not matched to a gene: 8. Germline CDR1 reads PRHDT; CDR2 reads FYEKMQ (reference sequence). This CDR3 has 15 residues. Here immunoSEQ multiplex PCR was the method, and the copy in TCRdb shows in-frame clones only, minus some. Of roughly 1,800,000 clones listed, about 94% are singletons. CD45RO-negative, CCR7-positively selected cells formed the naive CD8 fraction, excluding terminally differentiated effector memory CD45RA+ cells.

The source material was naive CD8+ T cells sorted from blood. This sequence joins TRBV13 and TRBJ2-5; 7 bases are a match to TRBD1. The TCR sequence derives from a man between 18 and 29 years old in good health. CDR3 DNA: TGTGCCAGCAGCTCTATAGGGACAGCGAAAGAGACCCAGTACTTC. It specifies CASSSIGTAKETQYF.